The next 32 T cell receptor beta chains were all read from a single sample in a study of long-term antiretroviral therapy in people with HIV. At the survey level, the v3.0 immunoSEQ assay was run. TCRdb's copy holds only in-frame clones and misses some; the assay was immunoSEQ multiplex PCR. Found here are over 15,000 clones, around four fifths of them singletons; the top ten hold about 15%. Sequenced material: unsorted PBMCs, taken approximately 2.5 years before starting antiretroviral therapy. The origin of the receptors is a woman between 45 and 60 years old with HIV.

This chain joins TRBV29-1 and TRBJ2-1, with D perhaps TRBD1 (5 bases). The CDR3 totals 11 residues. The V gene's germline CDR1 is SQVTM and CDR2 ANQGSEA. V was shortened by 5 bases and J by 6 bases, with 8 bases between the two germline ends. The CDR3, as DNA: TGCAGCGTTCCAAGGGGCAATGAGCAGTTCTTC. Amino acids: CSVPRGNEQFF.

The chain has TRBV5-1 and TRBJ2-1, with D perhaps TRBD2 (7 bases). This CDR3 has 13 amino acids. Per the germline V gene, CDR1 is SGHRS and CDR2 is YFSETQ. Trimming pared 7 bases from V and 4 bases from J, leaving 12 bases between. CDR3 in amino acids: CASGGAFYNEQFF. The CDR3 nucleotides are TGCGCCAGCGGGGGGGCCTTTTACAATGAGCAGTTCTTC.

J is TRBJ2-3 and V is TRBV4-1; D ambiguous. Trimming took off 2 bases at V and 3 bases at J, with 12 bases between the two ends. The germline gives CDR1 MGHRA, CDR2 YSYEKL. This CDR3 spans 15 amino acids. CDR3 sequence reads: CASSQSDLRTDTQYF. The CDR3 bases are TGCGCCAGCAGCCAATCTGACCTAAGGACAGATACGCAGTATTTT.

The J gene is TRBJ1-1, the V gene TRBV18, with D uncertain. The CDR3 is made up of 14 amino acids. CDR1 is KGHSH, CDR2 LQKENI, per germline. Between the trimmed V and J ends, which lost 4 bases and 1 base, there was a span of 10 bases. CDR3 protein: CASSLSTENTEAFF. As DNA, the CDR3 is TGTGCCAGCTCACTCTCCACAGAGAACACTGAAGCTTTCTTT.

The chain joins TRBV5-1 to TRBJ2-3, with 7 nucleotides matching TRBD1. The CDR3 loop spans 14 amino acids. Germline V gives CDR1 SGHRS, CDR2 YFSETQ. The V segment lost 6 bases and the J segment 5 bases; nucleotides outside the gene matches: 9. The CDR3 DNA follows: TGCGCCAGCACGACTGGGGACAGAGGAGATACGCAGTATTTT. Its translation is CASTTGDRGDTQYF.

The CDR3 loop is CATSSFRQSATNEKLFF. The CDR3 bases are TGTGCCACCAGCAGTTTTCGGCAGAGCGCAACTAATGAAAAACTGTTTTTT. The rearrangement joins TRBV15 to TRBJ1-4; the D is unclear. Germline V gene sequence: CDR1 LNHNV, CDR2 YYDKDF (reference sequence). Trimming shortened V by 3 bases and J by 0 bases, and 14 bases separated the two germline ends. The CDR3 is 17 residues long.

The chain has TRBV9 and TRBJ2-3; D ambiguous. Germline CDR1 and CDR2: SGDLS and YYNGEE. The CDR3 is 10 amino acids. V was pared by 7 bases and J by 12 bases, with 12 bases between. The CDR3 DNA follows: TGTGCCAGCGGGGTAAGACCCCAGTATTTT. This gives the protein CASGVRPQYF.

The V and J genes are TRBV6-6 and TRBJ2-7, with D hard to call. This CDR3 is built from 15 residues. Trimming took off 2 bases at V and 0 bases at J, with 11 bases between the two ends. CDR1 is MNHNY and CDR2 is SVGAGI in the germline V gene (reference sequence). CDR3 DNA sequence: TGTGCCAGCAGTTACAGCGCGGTGAGCTCCTACGAGCAGTACTTC. Translating it yields CASSYSAVSSYEQYF.

This chain uses TRBV18 with TRBJ1-1; tentative D call: TRBD1 (5 bases). Trimming removed 4 bases from V and 2 bases from J, with 11 bases in between. The length of the CDR3 is 14 residues. Looked up from germline, CDR1 is KGHSH and CDR2 is LQKENI. Written as DNA, the CDR3 is TGTGCCAGCTCACTTTCTAGGGGTAACACTGAAGCTTTCTTT. Its protein product is CASSLSRGNTEAFF.

This clone showed up just a few times. The genes are TRBV28 and TRBJ1-4; D is possibly TRBD1 (6 bases). This CDR3 is built from 14 residues. Trimming took off 9 bases at V and 0 bases at J, with 11 bases between the two ends. Germline CDR1 MDHEN, CDR2 SYDVKM. CDR3 amino acids: CARLQGATNEKLFF. In DNA, the CDR3 is TGTGCCAGATTACAGGGTGCAACTAATGAAAAACTGTTTTTT.

This clone occurred once. This sequence joins TRBV10-1 and TRBJ1-1; possibly TRBD1 for D (5 bases). V lost 0 bases, J lost 1 base, and 15 bases lay in between. In germline, CDR1 is WNHNN, CDR2 SYGVQD (reference sequence). The CDR3 has 17 residues. The DNA for the CDR3 is TGCGCCAGCAGTGAGTCGACTAGTCCAGGGTCGAACACTGAAGCTTTCTTT. It translates to CASSESTSPGSNTEAFF.

The rearrangement joins TRBV6-1 to TRBJ2-3, with TRBD2 matching over 8 bases. In germline, CDR1 is MNHNS, CDR2 SASEGT. CDR3 length: 14 residues. Germline trimming cut 3 bases from V and 6 bases from J; bases unmatched to any gene: 5. CDR3 DNA: TGTGCCAGCAGTGATCAGAGCGGGGGTGATACGCAGTATTTT. It translates to CASSDQSGGDTQYF.

V gene TRBV9 combines with J gene TRBJ1-6; D gene unclear. The CDR3 length is 15 residues. In germline, CDR1 is SGDLS, CDR2 YYNGEE. V gave up 4 bases and J gave up 7 bases, with 15 bases separating them. The CDR3 spells CASSPDPGLNSPLHF. In DNA form, the CDR3 reads TGTGCCAGCAGCCCGGACCCTGGACTGAATTCACCCCTCCACTTT.

The J gene is TRBJ2-5, the V gene TRBV30; D ambiguous. Germline V gene sequence: CDR1 GTSNPN, CDR2 SVGIG (reference sequence). The CDR3 is 13 amino acids. V gave up 4 bases and J gave up 3 bases, with 12 bases separating them. This chain's CDR3 is CAWMSGGEETQYF. In DNA form, the CDR3 reads TGTGCCTGGATGAGTGGTGGGGAAGAGACCCAGTACTTC.

In this sample, this clone turned up once. V gene TRBV30 combines with J gene TRBJ2-5; TRBD1 aligns across 9 bases. J gave up 3 bases and V 4 bases, and 3 bases lay outside the gene matches. The CDR3 covers 13 residues. Germline-derived CDR1 and CDR2 are GTSNPN and SVGIG (reference sequence). This CDR3 reads CAWKGQGKETQYF. The CDR3 DNA is TGTGCCTGGAAGGGACAGGGCAAAGAGACCCAGTACTTC.

This clone has just one count. J is TRBJ2-7 and V is TRBV9; the D gene is possibly TRBD1 (6 bases). The CDR3 spans 14 residues. Germline assignment: CDR1 SGDLS and CDR2 YYNGEE. With 3 bases removed from V and 3 bases from J, the gap between germline ends came to 13 bases. The CDR3 reads CASSATRTDYEQYV. CDR3 bases: TGTGCCAGCAGCGCGACCCGGACAGACTACGAGCAGTACGTC.

This chain connects TRBV6-1 to TRBJ2-3; tentative D call: TRBD1 (5 bases). This CDR3 is built from 15 residues. V lost 2 bases and J 1 base, leaving 10 bases between the germline ends. Germline assignment: CDR1 MNHNS and CDR2 SASEGT. The CDR3 loop reads CASSEPAGRTDTQYF. The CDR3 DNA reads TGTGCCAGCAGTGAACCGGCAGGGCGCACAGATACGCAGTATTTT.

This clone has only a few counts. This sequence joins TRBV5-1 and TRBJ2-2; D possibly uses TRBD1 or TRBD2 (5 bases each). Germline V lookup: CDR1 SGHRS, CDR2 YFSETQ. V lost 3 bases and J 7 bases, leaving 10 bases between the germline ends. The CDR3 runs 13 residues. The CDR3 DNA sequence: TGCGCCAGCAGCTGGGACGCGGGCGGGGAGCTGTTTTTT. It translates to CASSWDAGGELFF.

The chain links TRBV27 to TRBJ1-1; perhaps TRBD1 as D (6 bases). CDR3 size: 18 residues. Germline V gives CDR1 MNHEY, CDR2 SMNVEV (reference sequence). The germline V and J ends were trimmed by 5 bases and 1 base, with 23 bases remaining between them. The CDR3 DNA reads TGTGCCAGCAGTCCCCTAGTTCTCCGGGACAACAAGAACACTGAAGCTTTCTTT. Translating gives CASSPLVLRDNKNTEAFF.

The chain links TRBV7-8 to TRBJ2-3, with 11 bases that match TRBD2. CDR3 length: 13 amino acids. The germline V gene has CDR1 SGHVS and CDR2 FQNEAQ. V was pared by 5 bases and J by 6 bases, with 1 base of the junction left unmatched. The CDR3 spells CASSPSGGDTQYF. As DNA, the CDR3 is TGTGCCAGCAGCCCTAGCGGGGGGGATACGCAGTATTTT.

This chain connects TRBV10-2 to TRBJ1-2; D is undetermined. This CDR3 comprises 14 residues. V was shortened by 4 bases and J by 4 bases, with 13 bases between the two germline ends. In germline, CDR1 is WSHSY, CDR2 SAAADI. The CDR3 sequence: CASSGPLTLYGYTF. The CDR3 coding sequence is TGCGCCAGCAGTGGGCCCTTGACACTCTATGGCTACACCTTC.

This clone was seen just once. V gene TRBV5-1 combines with J gene TRBJ2-3, with a tentative D call TRBD1 (6 bases). V shed 2 bases and J shed 0 bases, with 16 bases lying between them. The germline V gene encodes CDR1 SGHRS and CDR2 YFSETQ. The CDR3 runs to 17 residues. The CDR3 sequence: CASSLILGQTSTDTQYF. The CDR3 DNA is TGCGCCAGCAGCTTAATTTTGGGACAAACTAGCACAGATACGCAGTATTTT.

The table lists this clone with a count of one. The V gene is TRBV5-1, the J gene TRBJ1-1; D gene unclear. CDR3 length: 13 residues. Trimming cost V 2 bases and J 4 bases, with 9 bases left between them. Germline V gene lookup returns CDR1 SGHRS and CDR2 YFSETQ. In DNA, the CDR3 is TGCGCCAGCAGCTTTGAAGGGCGCACTGAAGCTTTCTTT. Its translation is CASSFEGRTEAFF.

The rearrangement joins TRBV2 to TRBJ2-5; maybe TRBD2 (5 bases). Germline V gene sequence: CDR1 SNHLY, CDR2 FYNNEI. The CDR3 spans 14 residues. Trimming cost V 9 bases and J 4 bases, with 18 bases left between them. The DNA of the CDR3 is TGTGCCAGGAGGGCTGCGGTCCTGCTAGAGACCCAGTACTTC. This gives the protein CARRAAVLLETQYF.

The chain is built from TRBV30 and TRBJ1-5; D unresolved. The CDR3 sequence is 14 residues long. Germline CDR1 is GTSNPN and CDR2 is SVGIG (reference sequence). V was shortened by 0 bases and J by 4 bases, with 10 bases between the two germline ends. Here the CDR3 reads CAWSVYNGNQPQHF. The CDR3 DNA is TGTGCCTGGAGTGTATATAACGGGAATCAGCCCCAGCATTTT.

The gene calls are TRBV27 and TRBJ2-1; D could derive from TRBD1 or TRBD2 (5 bases each). The CDR3 length is 12 residues. The germline V gene has CDR1 MNHEY and CDR2 SMNVEV (reference sequence). Trimming cost V 3 bases and J 10 bases, with 10 bases left between them. CDR3 nucleotides: TGTGCCAGCAGTTTCGACAGACTAGAGCAGTTCTTC. This sequence encodes CASSFDRLEQFF.

This clone was counted a few times. The rearrangement uses TRBV25-1 and TRBJ1-6; no clear D. This CDR3 spans 13 amino acids. Germline V CDR1 and CDR2: MGHDK, SYGVNS. V lost 2 bases and J 8 bases, leaving 7 bases between the germline ends. CDR3 region: CASSEREHSPLHF. The CDR3 DNA follows: TGTGCCAGCAGTGAAAGGGAGCATTCACCCCTCCACTTT.

The chain carries TRBV5-6 and TRBJ2-1; D perhaps matches TRBD1 (5 bases). The CDR3 has 14 residues. V dropped 1 base and J dropped 1 base, with 6 bases sitting between them. Germline CDR1 and CDR2: SGHDT and YYEEEE. The chain's CDR3 is CASSLTGSYNEQFF. In nucleotides, the CDR3 is TGTGCCAGCAGCTTGACAGGATCCTACAATGAGCAGTTCTTC. Full variable domain (outside the CDR3, taken from reference TRBV5-6 and TRBJ2-1): DAGVTQSPTHLIKTRGQQVTLRCSPKSGHDTVSWYQQALGQGPQFIFQYYEEEERQRGNFPDRFSGHQFPNYSSELNVNALLLGDSALYLCASSLTGSYNEQFFGPGTRLTVL.

The chain employs TRBV6-5 and TRBJ1-2; 7 bases fit TRBD1. The CDR3 consists of 14 residues. Per germline, CDR1 MNHEY and CDR2 SVGAGI. With 6 bases clipped from V and 7 bases from J, the junction kept 11 bases outside the gene matches. The CDR3 coding sequence is TGTGCCAGCAGCCTTACAGGGGAGGGCTTTGGCTACACCTTC. This encodes CASSLTGEGFGYTF.

This clone was found once. This sequence joins TRBV7-3 and TRBJ2-6; 9 bases match TRBD2. The CDR3 is 17 residues long. V was pared by 5 bases and J by 0 bases, with 5 bases of the junction left unmatched. The V gene's germline CDR1 is SGHTA and CDR2 FQGTGA. DNA for the CDR3: TGTGCCAGCAGCCCCGGGACTAGCAACTCTGGGGCCAACGTCCTGACTTTC. This translates into CASSPGTSNSGANVLTF.

This chain connects TRBV5-1 to TRBJ2-3; 9 bases are shared with TRBD2. Germline trimming cut 0 bases from V and 4 bases from J; bases unmatched to any gene: 9. The germline gives CDR1 SGHRS, CDR2 YFSETQ. The CDR3 is 17 amino acids. Here the CDR3 DNA reads TGCGCCAGCAGCTTGGGATCGGTAGCGGGAGTTGCAGATACGCAGTATTTT. Its translation: CASSLGSVAGVADTQYF.

CDR3 DNA: TGTGCCAGCTCACCTGGGGGTGGGAATGAGCAGTTCTTC. Translating it yields CASSPGGGNEQFF. The V and J genes are TRBV18 and TRBJ2-1; D could derive from TRBD1 or TRBD2 (5 bases each). Deletions cut 3 bases from V and 7 bases from J, with 10 bases between. The CDR3 length is 13 residues. Germline-derived CDR1 and CDR2 are KGHSH and LQKENI.